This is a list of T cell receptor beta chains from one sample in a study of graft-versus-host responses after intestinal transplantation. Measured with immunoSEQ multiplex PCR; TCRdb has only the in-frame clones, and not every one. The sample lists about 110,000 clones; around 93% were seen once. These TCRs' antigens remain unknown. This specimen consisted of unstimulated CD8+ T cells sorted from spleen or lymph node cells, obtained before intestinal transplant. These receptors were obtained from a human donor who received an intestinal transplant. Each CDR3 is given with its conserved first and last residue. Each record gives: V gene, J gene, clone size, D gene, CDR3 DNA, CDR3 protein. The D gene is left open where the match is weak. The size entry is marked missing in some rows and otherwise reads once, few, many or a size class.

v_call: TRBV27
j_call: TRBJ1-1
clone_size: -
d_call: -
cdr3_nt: TGTGCCAGCAGTCCCTCCGGGACAAACACTGAAGCTTTCTTT
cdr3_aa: CASSPSGTNTEAFF

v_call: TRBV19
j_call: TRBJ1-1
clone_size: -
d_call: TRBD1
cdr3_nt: TGTGCCTCCTACGACAGGGGGACTGAAGCTTTCTTT
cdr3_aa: CASYDRGTEAFF

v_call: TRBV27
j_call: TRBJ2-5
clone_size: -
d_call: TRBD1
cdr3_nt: TGTGCCAGCAGTTTACCTGTCCTAGAAGACAGGGGAGGAGAGACCCAGTACTTC
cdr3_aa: CASSLPVLEDRGGETQYF

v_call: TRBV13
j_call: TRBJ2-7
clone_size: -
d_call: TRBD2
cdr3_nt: TGTGCCAGCAGCTCGGGACTAGCGGGAGGGCCTTACGAGCAGTACTTC
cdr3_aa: CASSSGLAGGPYEQYF

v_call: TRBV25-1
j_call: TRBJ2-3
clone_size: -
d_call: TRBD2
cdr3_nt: TGTGCCAGCAGTGAACCCTATAGCGGGAGGAGCACAGATACGCAGTATTTT
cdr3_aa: CASSEPYSGRSTDTQYF

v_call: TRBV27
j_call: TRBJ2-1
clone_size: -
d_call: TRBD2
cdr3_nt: TGTGCCAGCAGAATACTAGCGGGAGGGAGGGATGAGCAGTTCTTC
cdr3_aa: CASRILAGGRDEQFF

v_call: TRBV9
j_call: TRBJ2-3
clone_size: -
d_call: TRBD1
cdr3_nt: TGTGCCAGCAGCGGGACAGGGCCAGATACGCAGTATTTT
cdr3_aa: CASSGTGPDTQYF

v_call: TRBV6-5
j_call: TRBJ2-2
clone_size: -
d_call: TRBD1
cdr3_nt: TGTGCCAGCTCTATAAGGGACAGCGCCACCGGGGAGCTGTTTTTT
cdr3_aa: CASSIRDSATGELFF

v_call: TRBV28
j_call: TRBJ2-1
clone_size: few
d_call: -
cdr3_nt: TGTGCCAGCAGTCGGGACAACAATGAGCAGTTCTTC
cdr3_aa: CASSRDNNEQFF

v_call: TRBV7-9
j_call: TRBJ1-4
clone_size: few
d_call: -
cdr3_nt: TGTGCCAGCAGCCTGGCGGGGGTAGGCGAAAAACTGTTTTTT
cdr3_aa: CASSLAGVGEKLFF

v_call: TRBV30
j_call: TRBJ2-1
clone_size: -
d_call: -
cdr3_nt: TGTGCCTGGAGTGTATACTCCTACAATGAGCAGTTCTTC
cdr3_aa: CAWSVYSYNEQFF

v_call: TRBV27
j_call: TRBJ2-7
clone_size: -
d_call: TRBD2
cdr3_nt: TGTGCCAGCAGTTTTCGGGTAGCGGGGACCTACGAGCAGTACTTC
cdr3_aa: CASSFRVAGTYEQYF

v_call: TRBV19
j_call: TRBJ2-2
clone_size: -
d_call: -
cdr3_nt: TGTGCCAGTAGTATCTCGGGATCTTCCGGGACCGGGGAGCTGTTTTTT
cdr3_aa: CASSISGSSGTGELFF

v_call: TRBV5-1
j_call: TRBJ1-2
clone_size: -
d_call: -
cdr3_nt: TGCGCCAGCAGCTTGGAGGCCACACTGAGAGGCTATGGCTACACCTTC
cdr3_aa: CASSLEATLRGYGYTF

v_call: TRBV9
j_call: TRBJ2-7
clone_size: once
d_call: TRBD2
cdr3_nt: TGTGCCAGCACCCTATCGGGGGAGGGCGAGCAGTACTTC
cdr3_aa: CASTLSGEGEQYF

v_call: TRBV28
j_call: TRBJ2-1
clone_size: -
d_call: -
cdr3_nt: TGTGCCAGCAGTTTGATCCCGAATGAGCAGTTCTTC
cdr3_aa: CASSLIPNEQFF

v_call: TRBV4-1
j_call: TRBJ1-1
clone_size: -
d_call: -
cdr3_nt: TGCGCCAGCAGCCAAGTCCCGCTGAACACTGAAGCTTTCTTT
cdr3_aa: CASSQVPLNTEAFF

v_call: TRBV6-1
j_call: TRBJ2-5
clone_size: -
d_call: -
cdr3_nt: TGTGCCAGCAGTGTGCCAATGACACTTGACCCGAAGACCCAGTACTTC
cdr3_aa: CASSVPMTLDPKTQYF

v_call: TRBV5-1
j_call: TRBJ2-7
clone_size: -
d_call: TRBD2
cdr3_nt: TGCGCCAGCAGCTGGTCCGGGGGGGTCGAGCAGTACTTC
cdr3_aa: CASSWSGGVEQYF

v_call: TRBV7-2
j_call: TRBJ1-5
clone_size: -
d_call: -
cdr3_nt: TGTGCCAGCAGCGAAGGGGGAGGGACTCAGCCCCAGCATTTT
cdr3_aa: CASSEGGGTQPQHF

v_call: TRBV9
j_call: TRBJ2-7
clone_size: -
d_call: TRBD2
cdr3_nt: TGTGCCAGCAGCGTTGGAGCGGGAGGCCTCTCCTACGAGCAGTACTTC
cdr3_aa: CASSVGAGGLSYEQYF

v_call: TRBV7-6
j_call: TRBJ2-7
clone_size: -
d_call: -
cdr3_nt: TGTGCCAGCAGCTCCGCCCCCCCCGAGCAGTACTTC
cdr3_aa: CASSSAPPEQYF

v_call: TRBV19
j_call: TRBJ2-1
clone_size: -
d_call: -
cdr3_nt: TGTGCCAGCCGACAAATCGAAAGCTCCTACAATGAGCAGTTCTTC
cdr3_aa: CASRQIESSYNEQFF

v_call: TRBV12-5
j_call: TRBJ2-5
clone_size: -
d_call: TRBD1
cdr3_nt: TGTGCTAGTGGTTTGGCGGGACAGGAAGAGACCCAGTACTTC
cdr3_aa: CASGLAGQEETQYF

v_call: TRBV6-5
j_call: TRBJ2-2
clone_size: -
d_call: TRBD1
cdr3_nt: TGTGCCAGCAGATCCGGGACAGTTACCGGGGAGCTGTTTTTT
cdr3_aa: CASRSGTVTGELFF

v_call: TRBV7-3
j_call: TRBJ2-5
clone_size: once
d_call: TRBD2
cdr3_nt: TGTGCCAGCACCCTTGGGACTAGCGCCGAAGAGACCCAGTACTTC
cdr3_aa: CASTLGTSAEETQYF

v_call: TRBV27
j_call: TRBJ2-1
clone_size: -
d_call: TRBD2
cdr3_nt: TGTGCCAGCAGTTCCCCCGTGACCGGGACTAGCGGGCACAATGAGCAGTTCTTC
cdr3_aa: CASSSPVTGTSGHNEQFF

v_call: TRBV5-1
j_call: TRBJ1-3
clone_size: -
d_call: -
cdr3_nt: TGCGCCAGCAGCTTTTTGCGGAGCCGGACTGGAAACACCATATATTTT
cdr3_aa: CASSFLRSRTGNTIYF

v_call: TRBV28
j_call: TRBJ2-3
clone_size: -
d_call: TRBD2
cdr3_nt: TGTGCCAGCAGTTTGTTCCTAGCGGGGAATACAGATACGCAGTATTTT
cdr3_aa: CASSLFLAGNTDTQYF

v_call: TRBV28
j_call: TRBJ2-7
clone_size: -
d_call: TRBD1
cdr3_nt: TGTGCCAGCAGTTTATGGGGGACAGGGTCCTACGAGCAGTACTTC
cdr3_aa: CASSLWGTGSYEQYF

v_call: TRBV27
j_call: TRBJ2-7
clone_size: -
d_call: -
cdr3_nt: TGTGCCAGCAGTGTAGGGACCTCCTACGAGCAGTACTTC
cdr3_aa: CASSVGTSYEQYF

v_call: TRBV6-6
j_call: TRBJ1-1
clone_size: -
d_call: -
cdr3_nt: TGTGCCACCCTAGGCGGCACTGAAGCTTTCTTT
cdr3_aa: CATLGGTEAFF